The rows below give T cell receptor beta chains drawn from one sample of a study of shared clonotypes between healthy human individuals. Measured with immunoSEQ multiplex PCR; TCRdb has only the in-frame clones, and not every one. The table lists over a million clones, about 80% of them singletons. The sequenced sample consisted of memory CD4+ T cells from PBMCs. The receptors originated from a young man in good health. Some clones in this sample may be carry-over from other donors' samples. Both conserved end residues are part of each CDR3. The D gene is left open where the match is weak. Clone size is stated in some rows and not others, as once, few, many or a class when expanded.

j_call d_call v_call clone_size cdr3_nt cdr3_aa
TRBJ2-5 - TRBV11-2 - TGTGCCAGCGGTTCCGGGGAAGAGACCCAGTACTTC CASGSGEETQYF
TRBJ2-2 - TRBV7-2 - TGTGCCAGCAGTCCACCTCGAGTAAACGGGGAGCTGTTTTTT CASSPPRVNGELFF
TRBJ2-1 - TRBV5-6 - TGTGCCAGCAGCTTGGCCCAGAGAGCCCCTCTGGGGCAGTTCTTC CASSLAQRAPLGQFF
TRBJ1-5 - TRBV6-6 - TGTGCCAGCAGTTACGGGGGGAATAGCAATCAGCCCCAGCATTTT CASSYGGNSNQPQHF
TRBJ1-1 - TRBV5-8 few TGTGCCAGCAGCGCCGAAGGGAACACTGAAGCTTTCTTT CASSAEGNTEAFF
TRBJ2-6 - TRBV28 - TGTGCCAGCAGACCCCCGGGGTCTGGGGCCAACGTCCTGACTTTC CASRPPGSGANVLTF
TRBJ2-7 - TRBV9 - TGTGCCAGCAGCGTGGTGGGGGACTACGAGCAGTACTTC CASSVVGDYEQYF
TRBJ2-2 TRBD2 TRBV9 - TGTGCCAGCAGCGCTTCTAGCGGGAGTGGGTACACCGGGGAGCTGTTTTTT CASSASSGSGYTGELFF
TRBJ2-7 - TRBV5-6 - TGTGCCAGCAGCTTGTTGGAGGGGTCCTCCTACGAGCAGTACTTC CASSLLEGSSYEQYF
TRBJ2-3 - TRBV2 - TGTGCCAGCAGTCATATATCACAGGGAAATAGGTACACAGATACGCAGTATTTT CASSHISQGNRYTDTQYF
TRBJ2-3 - TRBV7-3 - TGTGCCAGCAGCCCCTCTTTACAGGGAGGAACGCAGTATTTT CASSPSLQGGTQYF
TRBJ2-2 - TRBV11-3 - TGTGCCAGCAGCTTAACAGCTAACACCGGGGAGCTGTTTTTT CASSLTANTGELFF
TRBJ2-7 - TRBV30 once TGTGCCTGGACCTACGCGGGACGGTACGAGCAGTACTTC CAWTYAGRYEQYF
TRBJ2-5 - TRBV7-3 once TGTGCCAGCAGCGTCGGTAGCGGCCTCCAAGAGACCCAGTACTTC CASSVGSGLQETQYF
TRBJ1-3 - TRBV5-4 - TGTGCCAGCAGCGCCTACAGGGATCGTGGAAACACCATATATTTT CASSAYRDRGNTIYF
TRBJ2-7 TRBD2 TRBV30 - TGTGCCTGGAAGCGGGGGGCTCTCTACGAGCAGTACTTC CAWKRGALYEQYF
TRBJ2-2 - TRBV10-1 once TGCGCCAGCAGTGAGTCGGCCAGGGGTGACACCGGGGAGCTGTTTTTT CASSESARGDTGELFF
TRBJ2-7 - TRBV10-3 - TGTGCCATCGGCTCCTACGAGCAGTACTTC CAIGSYEQYF
TRBJ2-2 TRBD2 TRBV10-1 once TGCGCCAGCCAGGGTAGGCTAGCGGGACCGAACACCGGGGAGCTGTTTTTT CASQGRLAGPNTGELFF
TRBJ2-3 - TRBV10-2 - TGCGCCAGCAGACCCCTAGCGCGGGTGGTGGCAGATACGCAGTATTTT CASRPLARVVADTQYF